The 27 T cell receptor beta chains given below trace back to one sample, sequenced in a study of T cell responses to AZD1222 COVID-19 vaccine. The table came from immunoSEQ multiplex PCR; TCRdb's copy has only in-frame clones and leaves some out. Found here are about 98,000 clones, less than 90% of them singletons; the top ten hold over 15%. Specimen: peripheral blood, collected on day 0 of AZD1222 vaccination. The receptors stem from an adult in good health.

The V call is TRBV5-6, the J call TRBJ1-5, with 8 bases fitting TRBD1. V lost 1 base, J lost 4 bases, and 1 base stayed unmatched. Germline CDR1 is SGHDT and CDR2 is YYEEEE. CDR3 length equals 14 residues. CDR3 DNA sequence: TGTGCCAGCAGCTTGACAGGGGGGAATCAGCCCCAGCATTTT. It specifies CASSLTGGNQPQHF.

The chain carries TRBV2 and TRBJ2-1; no clear D. Per the germline V gene, CDR1 is SNHLY and CDR2 is FYNNEI. The V end lost 2 bases, the J end lost 0 bases, and 14 bases lay between the germline ends. The CDR3 is 17 residues long. The CDR3 DNA is TGTGCCAGCAGTGAATGGGGTGCGGCGAGCTCCTACAATGAGCAGTTCTTC. Protein: CASSEWGAASSYNEQFF.

The genes are TRBV6-1 and TRBJ1-1; D not certain. The CDR3 extends over 12 amino acids. Trimming cost V 3 bases and J 5 bases, with 7 bases left between them. Per germline, CDR1 MNHNS and CDR2 SASEGT. CDR3 sequence (DNA): TGTGCCAGCAGTGAGGGTTGGACTGAAGCTTTCTTT. Translated, it gives CASSEGWTEAFF.

The chain uses TRBV27 and TRBJ1-5; TRBD1 agrees at 9 bases. The V segment lost 3 bases and the J segment 4 bases; nucleotides outside the gene matches: 19. Germline lookup yields CDR1 MNHEY and CDR2 SMNVEV (reference sequence). There are 20 residues in the CDR3. CDR3 bases: TGTGCCAGCAGTTTCCCCGACCGGGACAGGGATTCGGGTAGTAATCAGCCCCAGCATTTT. Amino acid sequence: CASSFPDRDRDSGSNQPQHF.

The CDR3 coding sequence is TGTGCCAGCAGCTTATTCGCCTCTGGGGCCAACGTCCTGACTTTC. It codes for CASSLFASGANVLTF. The V gene is TRBV7-9, the J gene TRBJ2-6; D is ambiguous. Germline V lookup: CDR1 SEHNR, CDR2 FQNEAQ (reference sequence). Trimming removed 2 bases at V and 0 bases at J, with 5 bases between. The CDR3 runs 15 residues.

The table lists this clone with a count of one. The gene calls are TRBV12-5 and TRBJ1-2; 7 nucleotides agree with TRBD1. V was clipped by 3 bases and J by 4 bases; unmatched bases: 23. The CDR3 runs 20 residues. CDR1 is LGHNT, CDR2 FRNRAP, per germline. CDR3 protein: CASGFRSTWERQGRGYGYTF. The CDR3 DNA sequence: TGTGCTAGTGGTTTTAGGAGTACATGGGAGAGACAGGGAAGAGGCTATGGCTACACCTTC.

This clone was picked up a small number of times. The V call is TRBV30, the J call TRBJ1-5, with D tentatively TRBD1 (5 bases). Trimming removed 2 bases from V and 4 bases from J, with 15 bases in between. The CDR3 contains 15 residues. CDR1 and CDR2 from the germline V gene are GTSNPN and SVGIG (reference sequence). The CDR3 here is CAWSTRGMANQPQHF. DNA for the CDR3: TGTGCCTGGAGTACTCGGGGGATGGCGAATCAGCCCCAGCATTTT.

This chain joins TRBV2 and TRBJ2-1; no firm D call. The CDR3 contains 14 residues. V was clipped by 6 bases and J by 5 bases, with 14 bases between them. Germline V lookup: CDR1 SNHLY, CDR2 FYNNEI. The CDR3 region is CASSPLDPHNEQFF. The DNA for the CDR3 is TGTGCCAGCAGCCCTCTAGACCCCCACAATGAGCAGTTCTTC.

The chain uses TRBV4-2 and TRBJ2-1; 11 positions agree with TRBD2. CDR1 is LGHNA and CDR2 is YNFKEQ in the germline V gene. The CDR3 has 16 residues. V lost 0 bases, J lost 4 bases, and 2 bases stayed unmatched. CDR3 residues: CASSQEPSGGYNEQFF. The CDR3 coding sequence is TGTGCCAGCAGCCAAGAACCTAGCGGGGGGTACAATGAGCAGTTCTTC.

This clone came up many times. The genes are TRBV27 and TRBJ1-5; perhaps TRBD1 as D (5 bases). V dropped 2 bases and J dropped 4 bases, with 12 bases sitting between them. There are 15 residues in the CDR3. Germline V gene lookup returns CDR1 MNHEY and CDR2 SMNVEV (reference sequence). The CDR3 DNA is TGTGCCAGCAGTTTAATAGGGGTCCAGAATCAGCCCCAGCATTTT. This codes for CASSLIGVQNQPQHF.

This chain connects TRBV7-9 to TRBJ1-3; D remains ambiguous. The CDR3 is 15 amino acids. In germline, CDR1 is SEHNR, CDR2 FQNEAQ (reference sequence). Trimming took 1 base from V and 2 from J, leaving 9 bases between them. The CDR3 loop reads CASSLGKTPGNTIYF. For the CDR3, the DNA is TGTGCCAGCAGCTTAGGGAAGACACCTGGAAACACCATATATTTT.

About this clone: At one end the junction does not follow the germline gene, possibly because of a read error. This chain connects TRBV29-1 to TRBJ2-2; possibly TRBD2 for D (6 bases). The CDR3 contains 12 residues. Germline assignment: CDR1 SQVTM and CDR2 ANQGSEA. The CDR3, as DNA: TGCAGCGTCGAAGGAGGGGCCGGGGAGCTGTTTTTT. It is translated as CSVEGGAGELFF.

This sequence joins TRBV18 and TRBJ1-2, with D perhaps TRBD1 (6 bases). The CDR3 consists of 13 residues. CDR1 is KGHSH and CDR2 is LQKENI in the germline V gene. Trimming stripped 3 bases from V and 6 bases from J, with 11 bases between. The CDR3 here is CASSPGTPHGYTF. DNA of the CDR3: TGTGCCAGCTCACCCGGGACACCCCATGGCTACACCTTC.

The chain is built from TRBV9 and TRBJ2-6; TRBD2 might be the D (6 bases). The CDR3 runs to 15 residues. The germline V and J ends were trimmed by 3 bases and 2 bases, with 9 bases remaining between them. CDR1 is SGDLS and CDR2 is YYNGEE in the germline V gene. The CDR3 DNA follows: TGTGCCAGCAGCGGCGGGATAGCTGGGGCCAACGTCCTGACTTTC. It is translated as CASSGGIAGANVLTF.

The chain has TRBV5-1 and TRBJ1-4; 8 bases fit TRBD1. Germline lookup yields CDR1 SGHRS and CDR2 YFSETQ. J was trimmed by 7 bases and V by 0 bases; bases with no gene match: 5. This CDR3 has 15 residues. The chain's CDR3 is CASSLDGQGGEKLFF. CDR3 DNA sequence: TGCGCCAGCAGCTTGGATGGACAGGGCGGTGAAAAACTGTTTTTT.

The chain is built from TRBV11-3 and TRBJ1-2, with D unclear. The CDR3 spans 12 residues. Germline-derived CDR1 and CDR2 are SGHNT and YENEEA. The ends were cut back, 3 bases at V and 8 bases at J, with 10 bases in the middle. CDR3 sequence: CASSLGFGGYTF. CDR3 nucleotide sequence: TGTGCCAGCAGCTTGGGGTTCGGCGGCTACACCTTC.

The chain uses TRBV6-1 and TRBJ2-5; D unclear. Germline lookup yields CDR1 MNHNS and CDR2 SASEGT. This CDR3 contains 15 residues. V shed 2 bases and J shed 0 bases, with 10 bases lying between them. CDR3: CASSELTSYQETQYF. CDR3 in DNA: TGTGCCAGCAGTGAACTTACCTCGTACCAAGAGACCCAGTACTTC.

This chain links TRBV4-3 with TRBJ1-2; D may be TRBD1 (6 bases). Germline loops: CDR1 LGHNA, CDR2 YSLEER. The CDR3 totals 14 residues. With 4 bases removed from V and 8 bases from J, the gap between germline ends came to 17 bases. The CDR3 nucleotides read TGCGCCAGCAGCCCAGCACGGGGGGCGAGGGGCTACACCTTC. Protein product: CASSPARGARGYTF.

The rearrangement joins TRBV6-1 to TRBJ2-7; tentative D call: TRBD1 (6 bases). Trimming left V 3 bases short and J 2 bases short, with 11 bases between. There are 14 residues in the CDR3. Germline CDR1 MNHNS, CDR2 SASEGT. The CDR3 reads CASSDRTDPYEQYV. In DNA, the CDR3 is TGTGCCAGCAGTGACAGGACAGACCCCTACGAGCAGTACGTC.

This chain links TRBV28 with TRBJ2-3, with 10 nucleotides matching TRBD2. Looked up from germline, CDR1 is MDHEN and CDR2 is SYDVKM. V shed 3 bases, J shed 4 bases, and the junction held 7 bases outside the gene matches. The CDR3 runs 16 residues. The CDR3 sequence: CASSFSAGGTPDTQYF. The CDR3 bases are TGTGCCAGCAGTTTTTCAGCGGGAGGGACCCCAGATACGCAGTATTTT.

The table lists this clone with a count of one. The chain is built from TRBV2 and TRBJ2-5; D not resolved. The CDR3 sequence is 11 residues long. Trimming removed 6 bases from V and 3 bases from J, with 5 bases in between. Germline V gene data show CDR1 as SNHLY and CDR2 as FYNNEI. The CDR3 nucleotides read TGTGCCAGCAGCCTAGAAGAGACCCAGTACTTC. Translating it yields CASSLEETQYF.

The J gene is TRBJ1-1, the V gene TRBV2; D gene uncertain. CDR3 size: 14 residues. With 4 bases removed from V and 0 bases from J, the gap between germline ends came to 9 bases. CDR1 and CDR2 (germline): SNHLY, FYNNEI. The chain's CDR3 is CASSADQMNTEAFF. In nucleotides, the CDR3 is TGTGCCAGCAGTGCCGACCAGATGAACACTGAAGCTTTCTTT.

The chain is built from TRBV30 and TRBJ2-7, with D perhaps matching TRBD2 (6 bases). V lost 0 bases and J lost 1, with 13 bases in between. The CDR3 loop spans 15 amino acids. From germline, CDR1 is GTSNPN and CDR2 SVGIG (reference sequence). The CDR3: CAWSVGAGASYEQYV. The DNA of the CDR3 is TGTGCCTGGAGTGTAGGAGCGGGTGCGTCCTACGAGCAGTACGTC.

The gene calls are TRBV19 and TRBJ2-7, with TRBD2 as a possible D gene (5 bases). The CDR3 has 13 amino acids. Trimming removed 4 bases from V and 3 bases from J, with 10 bases in between. Germline CDR1 LNHDA, CDR2 SQIVND (reference sequence). The CDR3 DNA reads as TGTGCCAGTAGTAGAACGACTAACTACGAGCAGTACTTC. Its protein product is CASSRTTNYEQYF.

The rearrangement joins TRBV18 to TRBJ2-7; no definite D call. Trimming shortened V by 0 bases and J by 2 bases, and 8 bases separated the two germline ends. Germline loops: CDR1 KGHSH, CDR2 LQKENI. The CDR3 contains 14 residues. CDR3 nucleotide sequence: TGTGCCAGCTCACCACCGTCTCTAGCCTACGAGCAGTACTTC. This encodes CASSPPSLAYEQYF. Full variable domain (rest looked up from reference TRBV18 and TRBJ2-7): NAGVMQNPRHLVRRRGQEARLRCSPMKGHSHVYWYRQLPEEGLKFMVYLQKENIIDESGMPKERFSAEFPKEGPSILRIQQVVRGDSAAYFCASSPPSLAYEQYFGPGTRLTVT.

This chain joins TRBV3-1 (or the pseudogene TRBV3-2) and TRBJ2-5; D uncertain. CDR1 is LGHDT, CDR2 YNNKEL, per germline (reference sequence). Trimming removed 4 bases at V and 2 bases at J, with 17 bases between. The CDR3 is 16 residues long. The DNA for the CDR3 is TGTGCCAGCAGCCCTCCGGCGGCTAGTGGGCAAGAGACCCAGTACTTC. Its protein product is CASSPPAASGQETQYF.

The J gene is TRBJ2-2, the V gene TRBV25-1; D is ambiguous. The germline V gene has CDR1 MGHDK and CDR2 SYGVNS. V lost 10 bases, J lost 0 bases, and 12 bases lay in between. This CDR3 contains 14 residues. As DNA, the CDR3 is TGTGCCATCAACGACGCCTCGAACACCGGGGAGCTGTTTTTT. Translation: CAINDASNTGELFF. The full variable domain, with the rest looked up from reference TRBV25-1 and TRBJ2-2, is EADIYQTPRYLVIGTGKKITLECSQTMGHDKMYWYQQDPGMELHLIHYSYGVNSTEKGDLSSESTVSRIRTEHFPLTLESARPSHTSQYLCAINDASNTGELFFGEGSRLTVL.